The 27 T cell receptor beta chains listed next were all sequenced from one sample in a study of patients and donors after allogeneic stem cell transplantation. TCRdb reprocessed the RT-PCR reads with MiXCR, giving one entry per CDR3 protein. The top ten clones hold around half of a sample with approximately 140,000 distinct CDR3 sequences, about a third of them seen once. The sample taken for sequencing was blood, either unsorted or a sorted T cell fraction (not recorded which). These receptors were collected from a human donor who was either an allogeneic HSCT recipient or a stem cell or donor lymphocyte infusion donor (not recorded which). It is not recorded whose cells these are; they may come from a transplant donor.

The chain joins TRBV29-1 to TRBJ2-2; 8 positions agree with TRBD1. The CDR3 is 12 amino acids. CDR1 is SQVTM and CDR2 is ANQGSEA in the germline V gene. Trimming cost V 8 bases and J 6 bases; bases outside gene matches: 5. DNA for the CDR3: TGCAGCACGCAGGGGGCGGCCGGGGAGCTGTTTTTT. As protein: CSTQGAAGELFF.

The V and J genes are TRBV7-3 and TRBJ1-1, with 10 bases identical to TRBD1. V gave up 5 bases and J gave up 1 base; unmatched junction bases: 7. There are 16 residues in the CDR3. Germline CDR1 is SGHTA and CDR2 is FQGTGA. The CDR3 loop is CASSLGQGVRNTEAFF. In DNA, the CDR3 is TGTGCCAGCAGCCTAGGACAGGGGGTTCGGAACACTGAAGCTTTCTTT.

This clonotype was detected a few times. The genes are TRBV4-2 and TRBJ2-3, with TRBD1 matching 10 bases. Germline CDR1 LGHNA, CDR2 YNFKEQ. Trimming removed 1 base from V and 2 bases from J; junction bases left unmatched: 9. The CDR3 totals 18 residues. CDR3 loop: CASSQGMVTGGNTDTQYF. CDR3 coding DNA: TGTGCCAGCAGCCAAGGGATGGTGACAGGGGGCAACACAGATACGCAGTATTTT.

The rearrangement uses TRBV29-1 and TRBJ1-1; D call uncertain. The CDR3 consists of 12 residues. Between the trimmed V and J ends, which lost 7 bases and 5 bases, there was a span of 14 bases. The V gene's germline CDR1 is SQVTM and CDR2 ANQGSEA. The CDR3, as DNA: TGCAGCGCTCGGGCCATGGGGACTGAAGCTTTCTTT. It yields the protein CSARAMGTEAFF.

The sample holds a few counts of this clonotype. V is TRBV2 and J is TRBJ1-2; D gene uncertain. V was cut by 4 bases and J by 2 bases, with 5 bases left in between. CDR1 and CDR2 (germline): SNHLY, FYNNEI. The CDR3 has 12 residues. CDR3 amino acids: CASSAGNYGYTF. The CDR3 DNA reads TGTGCCAGCAGTGCGGGGAACTATGGCTACACCTTC.

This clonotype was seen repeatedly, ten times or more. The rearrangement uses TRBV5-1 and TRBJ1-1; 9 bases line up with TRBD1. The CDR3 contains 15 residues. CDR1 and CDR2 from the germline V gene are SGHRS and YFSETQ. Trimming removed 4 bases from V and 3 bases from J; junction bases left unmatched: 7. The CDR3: CASSPLDRGDTEAFF. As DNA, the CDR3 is TGCGCCAGCAGCCCCTTGGACAGGGGTGACACTGAAGCTTTCTTT. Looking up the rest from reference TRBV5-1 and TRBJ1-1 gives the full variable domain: KAGVTQTPRYLIKTRGQQVTLSCSPISGHRSVSWYQQTPGQGLQFLFEYFSETQRNKGNFPGRFSGRQFSNSRSEMNVSTLELGDSALYLCASSPLDRGDTEAFFGQGTRLTVV.

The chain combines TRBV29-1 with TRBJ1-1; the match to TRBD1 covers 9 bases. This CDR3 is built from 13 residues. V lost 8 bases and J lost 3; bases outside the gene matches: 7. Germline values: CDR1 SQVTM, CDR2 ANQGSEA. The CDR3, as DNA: TGCAGCCTCCGTCGGACAGGGGACACTGAAGCTTTCTTT. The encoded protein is CSLRRTGDTEAFF.

The CDR3 loop reads CATSDRLDRVGTEAFF. The CDR3 nucleotides read TGTGCCACCAGTGACCGATTAGACAGGGTCGGCACTGAAGCTTTCTTT. The chain links TRBV24-1 to TRBJ1-1, with 7 bases lining up with TRBD1. Germline lookup yields CDR1 KGHDR and CDR2 SFDVKD. The CDR3 extends over 16 amino acids. The V gene end was trimmed by 4 bases and the J gene end by 4 bases; junction bases not matched to a gene: 11.

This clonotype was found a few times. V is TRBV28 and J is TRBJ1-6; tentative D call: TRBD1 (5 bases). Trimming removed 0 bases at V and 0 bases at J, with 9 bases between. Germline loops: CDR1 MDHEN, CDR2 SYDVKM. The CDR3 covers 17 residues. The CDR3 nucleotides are TGTGCCAGCAGTTTATGGGGGGAGAGCTCCTATAATTCACCCCTCCACTTT. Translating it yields CASSLWGESSYNSPLHF. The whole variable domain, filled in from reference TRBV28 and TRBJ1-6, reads DVKVTQSSRYLVKRTGEKVFLECVQDMDHENMFWYRQDPGLGLRLIYFSYDVKMKEKGDIPEGYSVSREKKERFSLILESASTNQTSMYLCASSLWGESSYNSPLHFGNGTRLTVT.

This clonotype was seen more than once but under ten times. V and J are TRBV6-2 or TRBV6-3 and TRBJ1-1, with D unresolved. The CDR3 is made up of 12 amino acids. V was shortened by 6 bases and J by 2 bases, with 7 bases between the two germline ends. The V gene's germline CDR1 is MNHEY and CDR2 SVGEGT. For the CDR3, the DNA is TGTGCCAGCAGACCGGACAACACTGAAGCTTTCTTT. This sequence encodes CASRPDNTEAFF.

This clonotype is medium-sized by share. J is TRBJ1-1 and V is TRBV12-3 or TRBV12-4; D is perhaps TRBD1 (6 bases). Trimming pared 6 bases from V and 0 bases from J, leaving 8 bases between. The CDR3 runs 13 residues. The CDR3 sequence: CASSRGLNTEAFF. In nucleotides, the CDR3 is TGTGCCAGCAGCAGGGGACTGAACACTGAAGCTTTCTTT.

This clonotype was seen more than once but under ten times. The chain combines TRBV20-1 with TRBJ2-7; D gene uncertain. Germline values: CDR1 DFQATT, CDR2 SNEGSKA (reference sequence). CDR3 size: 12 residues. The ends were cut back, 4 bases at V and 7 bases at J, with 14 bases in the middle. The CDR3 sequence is CSAKRSIGEQYV. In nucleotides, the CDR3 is TGCAGTGCTAAGAGGAGCATAGGAGAGCAGTACGTC.

The CDR3 DNA reads TGCAGTGCTAGAGGGACCGGGCAAATTCAGTACTTC. Its protein is CSARGTGQIQYF. This chain links TRBV20-1 with TRBJ2-4; D is unresolved. CDR3 length equals 12 residues. Trimming took off 1 base at V and 10 bases at J, with 11 bases between the two ends. CDR1 is DFQATT and CDR2 is SNEGSKA in the germline V gene (reference sequence).

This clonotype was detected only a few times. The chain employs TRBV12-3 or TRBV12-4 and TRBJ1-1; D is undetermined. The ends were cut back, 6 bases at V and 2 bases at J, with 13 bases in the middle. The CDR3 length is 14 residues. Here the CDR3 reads CASSLAARNTEAFF. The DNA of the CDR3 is TGTGCCAGCAGCCTAGCGGCCCGAAACACTGAAGCTTTCTTT.

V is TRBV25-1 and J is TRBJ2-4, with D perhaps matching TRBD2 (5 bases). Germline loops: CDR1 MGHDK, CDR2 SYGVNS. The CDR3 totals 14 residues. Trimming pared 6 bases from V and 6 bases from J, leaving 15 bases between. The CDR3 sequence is CASSVPGSPNIQYF. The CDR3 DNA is TGTGCCAGCAGCGTTCCGGGAAGCCCAAACATTCAGTACTTC. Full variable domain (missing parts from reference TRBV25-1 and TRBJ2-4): EADIYQTPRYLVIGTGKKITLECSQTMGHDKMYWYQQDPGMELHLIHYSYGVNSTEKGDLSSESTVSRIRTEHFPLTLESARPSHTSQYLCASSVPGSPNIQYFGAGTRLSVL.

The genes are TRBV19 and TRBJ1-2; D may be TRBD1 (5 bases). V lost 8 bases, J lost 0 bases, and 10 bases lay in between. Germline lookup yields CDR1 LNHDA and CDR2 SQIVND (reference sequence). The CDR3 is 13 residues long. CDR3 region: CASSPGPNYGYTF. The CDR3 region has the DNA TGTGCCAGTTCCCCGGGGCCTAACTATGGCTACACCTTC. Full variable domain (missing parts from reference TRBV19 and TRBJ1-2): DGGITQSPKYLFRKEGQNVTLSCEQNLNHDAMYWYRQDPGQGLRLIYYSQIVNDFQKGDIAEGYSVSREKKESFPLTVTSAQKNPTAFYLCASSPGPNYGYTFGSGTRLTVV.

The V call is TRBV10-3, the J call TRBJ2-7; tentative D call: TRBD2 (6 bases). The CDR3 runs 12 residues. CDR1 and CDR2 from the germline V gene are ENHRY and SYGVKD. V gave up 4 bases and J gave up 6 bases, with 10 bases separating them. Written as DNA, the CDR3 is TGTGCCATCAGTGCCGTGGGGGGCGAGCAGTACTTC. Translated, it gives CAISAVGGEQYF.

The CDR3 coding sequence is TGTGCCAGCAGCTATGATTCGTGGGAAAAACTGTTTTTT. Translation gives CASSYDSWEKLFF. The chain links TRBV7-2 to TRBJ1-4; D is undetermined. The length of the CDR3 is 13 residues. Trimming pared 4 bases from V and 8 bases from J, leaving 11 bases between. CDR1 and CDR2 (germline): SGHTA, FQGNSA.

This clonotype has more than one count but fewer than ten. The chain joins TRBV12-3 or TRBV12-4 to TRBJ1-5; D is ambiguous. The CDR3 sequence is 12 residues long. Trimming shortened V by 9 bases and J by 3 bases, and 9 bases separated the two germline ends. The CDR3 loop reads CASPPLNQPQHF. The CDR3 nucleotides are TGTGCCAGTCCCCCCCTCAATCAGCCCCAGCATTTT.

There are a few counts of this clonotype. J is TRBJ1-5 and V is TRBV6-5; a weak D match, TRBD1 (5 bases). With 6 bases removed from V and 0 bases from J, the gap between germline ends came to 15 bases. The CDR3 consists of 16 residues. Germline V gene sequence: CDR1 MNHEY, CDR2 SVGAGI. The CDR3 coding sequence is TGTGCCAGCAGCCGCCGGGGGTCCCATAGCAATCAGCCCCAGCATTTT. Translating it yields CASSRRGSHSNQPQHF.

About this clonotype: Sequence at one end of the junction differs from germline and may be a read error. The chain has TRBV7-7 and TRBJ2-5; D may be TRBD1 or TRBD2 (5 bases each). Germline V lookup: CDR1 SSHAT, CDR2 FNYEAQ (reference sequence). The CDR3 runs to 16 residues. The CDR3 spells CASSLAGTELQETQYF. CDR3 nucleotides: TGTGCTAGCAGCTTGGCCGGGACGGAGCTTCAGGAGACCCAGTACTTC.

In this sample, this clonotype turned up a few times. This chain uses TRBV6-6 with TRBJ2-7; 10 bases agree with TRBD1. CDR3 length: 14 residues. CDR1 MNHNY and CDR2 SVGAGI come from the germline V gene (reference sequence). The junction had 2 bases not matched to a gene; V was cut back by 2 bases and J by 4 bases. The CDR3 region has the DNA TGTGCCAGCAGTTACAGGGGACAGGGGTACGAGCAGTACTTC. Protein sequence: CASSYRGQGYEQYF.

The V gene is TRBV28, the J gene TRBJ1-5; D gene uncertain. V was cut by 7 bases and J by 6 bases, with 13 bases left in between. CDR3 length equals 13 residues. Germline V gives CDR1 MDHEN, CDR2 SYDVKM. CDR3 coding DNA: TGTGCCAGCACCCCCCCTTATTCTCAGCCCCAGCATTTT. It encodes CASTPPYSQPQHF.

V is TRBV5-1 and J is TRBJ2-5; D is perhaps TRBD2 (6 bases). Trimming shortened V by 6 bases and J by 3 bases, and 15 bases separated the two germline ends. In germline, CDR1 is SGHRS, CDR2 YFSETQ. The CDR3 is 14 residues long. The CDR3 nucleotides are TGCGCCAGCAAACGGGGGACCCCCGAAGAGACCCAGTACTTC. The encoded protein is CASKRGTPEETQYF.

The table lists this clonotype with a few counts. CDR3 in DNA: TGTGCCAGCAGTCTGACTAGCCTTGTAGAGACCCAGTACTTC. Translation: CASSLTSLVETQYF. The rearrangement uses TRBV28 and TRBJ2-5, with 7 bases fitting TRBD2. The V gene's germline CDR1 is MDHEN and CDR2 SYDVKM. The CDR3 spans 14 residues. Germline trimming cut 5 bases from V and 4 bases from J; bases unmatched to any gene: 7. Drawing the rest from reference TRBV28 and TRBJ2-5, the complete variable domain is DVKVTQSSRYLVKRTGEKVFLECVQDMDHENMFWYRQDPGLGLRLIYFSYDVKMKEKGDIPEGYSVSREKKERFSLILESASTNQTSMYLCASSLTSLVETQYFGPGTRLLVL.

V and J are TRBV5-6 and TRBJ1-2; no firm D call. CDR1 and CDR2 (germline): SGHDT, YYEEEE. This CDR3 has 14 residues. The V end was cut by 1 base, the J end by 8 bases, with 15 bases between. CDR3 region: CASSLPAGDIGYTF. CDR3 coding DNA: TGTGCCAGCAGCTTGCCGGCCGGGGATATCGGCTACACCTTC. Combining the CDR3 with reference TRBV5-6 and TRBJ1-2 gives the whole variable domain DAGVTQSPTHLIKTRGQQVTLRCSPKSGHDTVSWYQQALGQGPQFIFQYYEEEERQRGNFPDRFSGHQFPNYSSELNVNALLLGDSALYLCASSLPAGDIGYTFGSGTRLTVV.

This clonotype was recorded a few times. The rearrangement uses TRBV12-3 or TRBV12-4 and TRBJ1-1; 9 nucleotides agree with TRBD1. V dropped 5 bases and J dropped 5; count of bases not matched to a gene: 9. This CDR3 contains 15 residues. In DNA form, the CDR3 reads TGTGCCAGCAGTCCTCCGACAGGGGGTGGGACTGAAGCTTTCTTT. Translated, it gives CASSPPTGGGTEAFF.